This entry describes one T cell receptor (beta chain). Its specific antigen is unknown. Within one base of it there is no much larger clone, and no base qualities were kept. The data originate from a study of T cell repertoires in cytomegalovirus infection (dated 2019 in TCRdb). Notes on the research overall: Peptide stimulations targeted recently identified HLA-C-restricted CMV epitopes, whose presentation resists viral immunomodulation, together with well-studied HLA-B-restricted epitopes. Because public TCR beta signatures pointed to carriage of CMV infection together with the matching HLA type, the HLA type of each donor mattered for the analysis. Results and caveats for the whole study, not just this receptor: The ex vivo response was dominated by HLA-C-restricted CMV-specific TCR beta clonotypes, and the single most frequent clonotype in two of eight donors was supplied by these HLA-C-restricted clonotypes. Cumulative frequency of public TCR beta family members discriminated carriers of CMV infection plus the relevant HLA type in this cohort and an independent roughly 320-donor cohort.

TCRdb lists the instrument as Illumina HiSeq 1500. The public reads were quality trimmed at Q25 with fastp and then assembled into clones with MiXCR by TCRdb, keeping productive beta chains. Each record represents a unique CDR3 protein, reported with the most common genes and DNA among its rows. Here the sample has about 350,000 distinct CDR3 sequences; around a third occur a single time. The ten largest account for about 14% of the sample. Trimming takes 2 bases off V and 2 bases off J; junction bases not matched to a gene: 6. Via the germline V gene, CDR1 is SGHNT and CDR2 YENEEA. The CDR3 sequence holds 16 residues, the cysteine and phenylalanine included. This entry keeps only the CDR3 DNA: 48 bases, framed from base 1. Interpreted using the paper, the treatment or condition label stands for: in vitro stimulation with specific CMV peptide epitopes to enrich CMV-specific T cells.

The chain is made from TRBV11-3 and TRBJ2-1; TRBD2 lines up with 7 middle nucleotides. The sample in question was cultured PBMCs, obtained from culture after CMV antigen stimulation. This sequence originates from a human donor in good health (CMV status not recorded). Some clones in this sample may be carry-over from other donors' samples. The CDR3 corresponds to CASSLRTGRTYNEQFF. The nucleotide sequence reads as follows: TGTGCCAGCAGCTTAAGGACCGGGAGGACCTACAATGAGCAGTTCTTC.